The source of this T cell receptor (beta chain) is a study of regulatory T cells in long-lasting Graves disease (dated by TCRdb to the early 2020s). Concerning the study at large: In the newly diagnosed Graves' disease group, patients had been taking antithyroid drugs for less than 3 months. Persistent Graves' disease patients were compared with newly diagnosed Graves' disease patients by peripheral blood TCR sequencing and RNA sequencing. The study was conducted in China and was registered as a clinical trial. A total of about 33 samples underwent TCR sequencing: around 13 from persistent and around 20 from newly diagnosed Graves' disease patients.

In light of the paper, this sample's time point label describes: newly diagnosed GD, antithyroid drugs for less than 3 months. For both TCR sequencing and RNA sequencing, RNA was extracted from PBMCs in TRIzol. The diagnosis of Graves' disease followed American Thyroid Association guidelines. The patients came from an endocrinology department in Xi'an, China. From each patient, approximately 10 milliliters of peripheral blood was collected into an EDTA anticoagulant tube. Ficoll Paque Plus density gradient separation was used to isolate PBMCs, and no additional T cell sorting was done. An Agilent 2100 Bioanalyzer and agarose gel were used to assess RNA quality, and a NanoDrop 2000 was used to measure RNA concentration. What the authors observed across the whole study: Patients with persistent disease shared more public clonotypes (approximately 2,500) than newly diagnosed patients did (approximately 970). The small sample size was acknowledged by the authors as a limitation that may reduce accuracy. Sequencing and analysis were limited to the TCR beta chain. The study examined only peripheral blood because the primary lesion, thyroid tissue, could not be accessed. Compared with newly diagnosed patients, patients with persistent Graves' disease had lower TCR Shannon entropy and fewer highly expanded clones, which suggests clonal expansion. Persistent disease showed preferential use of TRBV28, TRBJ1-2 and TRBJ2-5, whereas newly diagnosed disease favored TRBV20-1 and TRBJ2-1.

Sequences MDHEN (CDR1) and SYDVKM (CDR2) are obtained from the germline V gene. The CDR3 measures 14 amino acids from cysteine to phenylalanine. The retained sequence is limited to the CDR3, 42 bases, with the frame set at the first base. The V and J ends are trimmed by 3 bases and 0 bases, leaving 8 bases between them. Receptor libraries were prepared by multiplex PCR. The sample was run on an Illumina HiSeq 4000. TCR beta libraries were built with iRepertoire HTBI primers and Arm-PCR amplification of CDR3 regions. Before sequencing, the PCR products underwent gel purification. The source study handled its data this way. A total of 62 TRBV and 14 TRBJ segments were identified across samples and were used for gene usage analysis of CDR3 amino acid clonotypes. COPE and FqMerger were used to merge filtered high-quality paired reads into contigs. BLAST was used to align contigs to the IMGT TRBV, TRBD and TRBJ reference genes, and CDR3 was defined following IMGT. Any clonotype with a frequency above 0.1% was counted as a highly expanded clone. Repertoire diversity was measured by Shannon entropy, and V-J evenness by the Gini coefficient. Clonotypes shared by more than one individual were considered public. TCRdb itself trimmed the public reads at Q25 with fastp, ran MiXCR and retained productive beta chains. Each CDR3 protein gets just one entry, which takes the most common genes and DNA from the rows behind it. The V and J calls follow TCRdb's processing rather than the paper's. The sample table contains hundreds of thousands of distinct CDR3 sequences; only one count was recorded for about a sixth of them. 30% of the sample belongs to the ten largest clones.

This clonotype appeared a few times. Its antigen is still unknown. Qualities for individual bases were not recorded, and no much larger clone is one base off. These data also featured in a second study, about T cells in Graves' hyperthyroidism and ophthalmopathy. As the second study states: Stable Graves' hyperthyroidism was defined as the absence of progression to ophthalmopathy over 18 months of follow-up. Hyperthyroidism patients were newly diagnosed, with disease duration under 2 months, and aged 18 to 65 years. Exclusion was applied to patients with uncontrolled infections, other autoimmune diseases, pregnancy or lactation. Diagnoses were based on clinical symptoms, serum thyroxine and TRAb, thyroid ultrasound and orbital computed tomography. The first round of RT-PCR for the TCR CDR3 was performed with the HTBI primer set and the Qiagen OneStep RT-PCR kit. Blood samples also contained most of the expanded thyroid clonotypes (frequency above 0.001), which suggests that blood repertoires may reflect thyroid immune responses. In cross-validation, a model built on a 13 V-J signature told ophthalmopathy apart from stable hyperthyroidism with 85% to 90% sensitivity and 81% to 82% specificity, and in testing the same model reached 80%/75%. In validation, progression to ophthalmopathy was predicted by the model with 70.59% sensitivity and 72% to 85% specificity, a median of roughly 6 months before onset. To identify TCR V-J signatures that set the groups apart, the researchers used a discovery cohort of approximately 98 patients, made up of roughly 45 with Graves' ophthalmopathy and about 60 with stable Graves' hyperthyroidism. An independent validation cohort of under 20 hyperthyroidism patients and approximately 17 patients who later progressed to ophthalmopathy tested prospective prediction of ophthalmopathy. For training and testing, the approximately 92 patients in the discovery cohort were randomly divided in a 7:3 ratio. In about 6 Graves' hyperthyroidism patients, the study also compared T-cell repertoires from thyroid tissue with T-cell repertoires from blood. After sampling, hyperthyroidism patients received methimazole starting at 30 mg daily, and ophthalmopathy patients received high-dose intravenous methylprednisolone. A second multiplex PCR round built the libraries, followed by size selection and purification. The libraries were sequenced on an Illumina HiSeq2000 using paired-end 100 bp reads. SOAPnuke was used to process the raw data, removing reads that contained adapters or uncalled bases, had a mean Phred below 15, or lacked an exact match to the constant primer or identifier. High-quality paired reads were merged with COPE v1.2.5, and unique nucleotide sequences were defined as clonotypes. MiTCR v1.1 was used to align clonotypes to the IMGT TRBV, TRBD and TRBJ reference segments. The analysis included only V-J combinations with a frequency above 0.0001, which together covered around 99% of the repertoires. The TCS score was defined as the ratio of F50 (clonal expansion) to E x V (chaos), calculated using BLOSUM62-based TCRdist between CDR3 peptides within each V-J. Welch's t-statistics and random forest reduced 514 V-J features to 10 to 15, which were used in a naive Bayes classifier (R e1071). No statistical method was used to fix the sample size in advance, and group allocation was not hidden from the investigators. TCR Vbeta CDR3 sequencing of approximately 140 peripheral blood samples (43 ophthalmopathy, roughly 72 hyperthyroidism and approximately 17 progressor patients) is reported in the paper.

The clonotype comes from a man aged 35 to 55 with Graves disease. Donor details come from another sample of the same person, matched by shared clones. Here the chain combines TRBV28 and TRBJ1-2, with the D gene not clear enough to name. The material sequenced was peripheral blood mononuclear cells (PBMCs), taken at new diagnosis, from a patient treated with antithyroid drugs. The sequenced DNA: TGTGCCAGCAGTTTTCCGGCGGCTAACTATGGCTACACCTTC. Translated, it gives CASSFPAANYGYTF.